The next 32 T cell receptor beta chains were all read from a single sample in a study of blood T cell repertoires in COVID-19. Assay: immunoSEQ multiplex PCR; the TCRdb copy retains only in-frame clones and omits some. In the table there are fewer than 200,000 clones, less than 85% of which are singletons. Sequencing was performed on PBMCs or T cells enriched from blood (not recorded which). These receptors all come from a man in his forties or fifties who had recovered from COVID-19.

The chain links TRBV7-6 to TRBJ1-3; no definite D call. This CDR3 has 16 residues. V was pared by 2 bases and J by 0 bases, with 11 bases between. Germline lookup yields CDR1 SGHVS and CDR2 FNYEAQ. As DNA, the CDR3 is TGTGCCAGCAGCTTACCTCGACAAATCTCTGGAAACACCATATATTTT. Residues: CASSLPRQISGNTIYF.

This clone came up many times. J is TRBJ2-1 and V is TRBV24-1; D not certain. V was shortened by 2 bases and J by 0 bases, with 10 bases between the two germline ends. This CDR3 has 16 amino acids. Germline V gene lookup returns CDR1 KGHDR and CDR2 SFDVKD. This CDR3 is CATSDSTGGSYNEQFF. DNA of the CDR3: TGTGCCACCAGTGATTCTACGGGTGGCTCCTACAATGAGCAGTTCTTC.

This clone was counted once. DNA for the CDR3: TGTGCCAGCAGCCAATCAATAGGGGCCTCTGGAAACACCATATATTTT. Translating gives CASSQSIGASGNTIYF. The V gene is TRBV16, the J gene TRBJ1-3; tentatively, D is TRBD1 (5 bases). Per germline, CDR1 KGHSY and CDR2 FQNENV. This CDR3 spans 16 amino acids. Trimming took off 0 bases at V and 0 bases at J, with 9 bases between the two ends.

In DNA form, the CDR3 reads TGCAGCGTTGAGGGGGCTCCGGGCAACTCCTACGAGCAGTACTTC. Translating gives CSVEGAPGNSYEQYF. The chain has TRBV29-1 and TRBJ2-7; maybe TRBD1 (6 bases). The length of the CDR3 is 15 residues. The V end lost 3 bases, the J end lost 0 bases, and 15 bases lay between the germline ends. Germline V gene sequence: CDR1 SQVTM, CDR2 ANQGSEA.

Only one count was recorded for this clone. This sequence joins TRBV15 and TRBJ2-6; D gene unclear. Germline V gene data show CDR1 as LNHNV and CDR2 as YYDKDF (reference sequence). The CDR3 is made up of 16 amino acids. Trimming took 1 base from V and 0 from J, leaving 7 bases between them. In DNA form, the CDR3 reads TGTGCCACCAGCAGAGGAACAGTCTCTGGGGCCAACGTCCTGACTTTC. Its protein product is CATSRGTVSGANVLTF.

This clone showed up just once. The V call is TRBV6-2 or TRBV6-3, the J call TRBJ2-1; the D gene is possibly TRBD1 (5 bases). The V end was cut by 5 bases, the J end by 4 bases, with 6 bases between. Germline CDR1 reads MNHEY; CDR2 reads SVGEGT. The CDR3 extends over 12 amino acids. CDR3 amino acids: CASSRQYNEQFF. The DNA of the CDR3 is TGTGCCAGCAGTAGACAGTACAATGAGCAGTTCTTC.

The genes are TRBV19 and TRBJ2-7; 9 nucleotides agree with TRBD2. V lost 6 bases to trimming and J lost 6 bases; unmatched junction nucleotides: 18. CDR1 LNHDA and CDR2 SQIVND come from the germline V gene (reference sequence). This CDR3 has 17 residues. The CDR3 region is CASSRGQRGVLTSEQYF. The CDR3 DNA reads as TGTGCCAGTAGCCGAGGCCAGCGGGGGGTCCTCACGAGCGAGCAGTACTTC.

The chain uses TRBV4-1 and TRBJ1-1; D is unclear. The V end lost 3 bases, the J end lost 1 base, and 15 bases lay between the germline ends. In germline, CDR1 is MGHRA, CDR2 YSYEKL. The CDR3 has 16 amino acids. The CDR3 is CASSHPARVRNTEAFF. CDR3 coding DNA: TGCGCCAGCAGCCATCCTGCCCGGGTGCGGAACACTGAAGCTTTCTTT.

The V and J genes are TRBV19 and TRBJ2-3, with a weak D call TRBD1 (5 bases). The ends were cut back, 4 bases at V and 0 bases at J, with 14 bases in the middle. Germline loops: CDR1 LNHDA, CDR2 SQIVND (reference sequence). This CDR3 is built from 16 residues. The CDR3 DNA reads TGTGCCAGTAGTACAGGGCCGGATTTAAGCACAGATACGCAGTATTTT. Translating gives CASSTGPDLSTDTQYF.

The chain carries TRBV5-1 and TRBJ1-1; D is unclear. CDR1 is SGHRS, CDR2 YFSETQ, per germline. The length of the CDR3 is 13 residues. The V end lost 7 bases, the J end lost 1 base, and 11 bases lay between the germline ends. CDR3 DNA: TGCGCCAGCTCCGTCCAGGAGAACACTGAAGCTTTCTTT. Its translation: CASSVQENTEAFF.

This clone has just one count. This chain connects TRBV5-1 to TRBJ1-3; the D gene is possibly TRBD1 (5 bases). Germline CDR1 and CDR2: SGHRS and YFSETQ. V dropped 4 bases and J dropped 16 bases, with 21 bases sitting between them. CDR3 length equals 13 residues. CDR3: CASSLDSSGRLYF. The CDR3 DNA is TGCGCCAGCAGCCTCGACAGCTCGGGCCGTCTCTATTTT.

This chain joins TRBV20-1 and TRBJ1-2, with D hard to call. This CDR3 contains 11 residues. Germline-derived CDR1 and CDR2 are DFQATT and SNEGSKA (reference sequence). Trimming stripped 1 base from V and 5 bases from J, with 5 bases between. CDR3 sequence reads: CSARVVYGYTF. The CDR3 bases are TGCAGTGCTAGAGTAGTGTATGGCTACACCTTC.

The V and J genes are TRBV7-3 and TRBJ2-3; 8 positions match TRBD2. This CDR3 has 13 amino acids. CDR1 and CDR2 (germline): SGHTA, FQGTGA. V trimming: 8 bases; J trimming: 4 bases; junction bases outside the gene matches: 5. CDR3 loop: CASAAGVADTQYF. For the CDR3, the DNA is TGTGCCAGCGCAGCGGGGGTCGCAGATACGCAGTATTTT.

CDR3 sequence reads: CASSLLQETQYF. CDR3 bases: TGTGCCAGCAGCTTACTCCAAGAGACCCAGTACTTC. The chain carries TRBV7-8 and TRBJ2-5; D is unclear. The V end lost 2 bases, the J end lost 1 base, and 2 bases lay between the germline ends. Germline V gene sequence: CDR1 SGHVS, CDR2 FQNEAQ. The CDR3 is made up of 12 amino acids.

The DNA of the CDR3 is TGTGCCAGCAGCTTAGAACAGACAACTGAGCAGTTCTTC. Protein product: CASSLEQTTEQFF. J is TRBJ2-1 and V is TRBV7-3, with D hard to call. The ends were cut back, 2 bases at V and 9 bases at J, with 11 bases in the middle. CDR3 size: 13 residues. Germline CDR1 reads SGHTA; CDR2 reads FQGTGA.

The gene calls are TRBV7-2 and TRBJ1-2; 10 bases align to TRBD1. Germline V gene lookup returns CDR1 SGHTA and CDR2 FQGNSA. There are 14 residues in the CDR3. V gave up 4 bases and J gave up 6 bases; unmatched junction bases: 5. Written as DNA, the CDR3 is TGTGCCAGCAGCTCCGGGACAGGGGTCCATGGCTACACCTTC. Translating gives CASSSGTGVHGYTF.

The table lists this clone with a few counts. The rearrangement uses TRBV7-3 and TRBJ1-1; D remains unclear. From germline, CDR1 is SGHTA and CDR2 FQGTGA. The CDR3 covers 12 residues. Trimming left V 5 bases short and J 4 bases short, with 8 bases between. CDR3 DNA sequence: TGTGCCAGCAGCCTCTCAGGCACTGAAGCTTTCTTT. Protein: CASSLSGTEAFF.

This clone has just one count. The chain employs TRBV9 and TRBJ2-7; D possibly corresponds to TRBD1 (5 bases). This CDR3 is built from 13 residues. Trimming cost V 5 bases and J 3 bases, with 12 bases left between them. CDR1 SGDLS and CDR2 YYNGEE come from the germline V gene. The CDR3 DNA reads TGTGCCAGCAGTGAGACAGTCGACTACGAGCAGTACTTC. It codes for CASSETVDYEQYF.

The V call is TRBV7-3, the J call TRBJ2-5; 8 bases agree with TRBD1. CDR1 and CDR2 (germline): SGHTA, FQGTGA. This CDR3 region has 15 residues. Trimming at V came to 4 bases and at J to 4 bases, leaving 8 bases not matched to a gene. The CDR3 region is CASSSGTQGAETQYF. CDR3 DNA: TGTGCCAGCAGCTCGGGGACTCAGGGGGCAGAGACCCAGTACTTC.

V usage is TRBV5-1 and J usage is TRBJ1-4; D uncertain. Trimming left V 0 bases short and J 7 bases short, with 16 bases between. From germline, CDR1 is SGHRS and CDR2 YFSETQ. This CDR3 is 16 amino acids long. The CDR3 DNA follows: TGCGCCAGCAGCTTGGACGCGGGGAGAAATCCTGAAAAACTGTTTTTT. Translating it yields CASSLDAGRNPEKLFF. Filled out from reference TRBV5-1 and TRBJ1-4, the complete variable domain reads KAGVTQTPRYLIKTRGQQVTLSCSPISGHRSVSWYQQTPGQGLQFLFEYFSETQRNKGNFPGRFSGRQFSNSRSEMNVSTLELGDSALYLCASSLDAGRNPEKLFFGSGTQLSVL.

The chain recombines TRBV24-1 with TRBJ2-5, with 7 bases aligning to TRBD1. The length of the CDR3 is 16 residues. V lost 4 bases and J lost 5; bases outside the gene matches: 12. The V gene's germline CDR1 is KGHDR and CDR2 SFDVKD. CDR3: CATSDADRARWETQYF. The CDR3 DNA sequence: TGTGCCACCAGTGACGCCGACAGGGCCCGGTGGGAGACCCAGTACTTC.

This chain connects TRBV4-2 to TRBJ2-3; 9 bases are shared with TRBD2. Germline CDR1 and CDR2: LGHNA and YNFKEQ. This CDR3 spans 17 amino acids. With V trimmed by 0 bases and J by 2 bases, 6 bases remained unmatched. The CDR3 is CASSQDQSGGPTDTQYF. The CDR3 nucleotides read TGTGCCAGCAGCCAAGATCAAAGCGGGGGGCCCACAGATACGCAGTATTTT.

This clone has just one count. The V gene is TRBV14, the J gene TRBJ2-2; 7 positions match TRBD1. V lost 4 bases and J lost 1; bases outside the gene matches: 3. The CDR3 is 15 amino acids. The V gene's germline CDR1 is SGHDN and CDR2 FVKESK. CDR3 sequence: CASSRGTVNTGELFF. In nucleotides, the CDR3 is TGTGCCAGCAGCCGTGGGACAGTGAACACCGGGGAGCTGTTTTTT.

This chain connects TRBV5-1 to TRBJ2-5, with a tentative D call TRBD1 (6 bases). The ends were cut back, 0 bases at V and 5 bases at J, with 11 bases in the middle. CDR1 and CDR2 (germline): SGHRS, YFSETQ. The CDR3 consists of 14 residues. The CDR3 sequence is CASSLGRDIETQYF. As DNA, the CDR3 is TGCGCCAGCAGCTTGGGCAGGGACATCGAGACCCAGTACTTC.

The chain links TRBV5-4 to TRBJ1-6; D remains ambiguous. V was pared by 1 base and J by 6 bases, with 11 bases between. The CDR3 runs 15 residues. Germline CDR1 is SGHNT and CDR2 is YYREEE (reference sequence). CDR3 protein: CASSLSGLTNSPLHF. Here the CDR3 DNA reads TGTGCCAGCAGCTTGAGCGGGTTGACTAATTCACCCCTCCACTTT.

The chain carries TRBV7-9 and TRBJ2-2; TRBD1 agrees at 7 bases. J was trimmed by 0 bases and V by 5 bases; bases with no gene match: 6. In germline, CDR1 is SEHNR, CDR2 FQNEAQ (reference sequence). The CDR3 sequence is 16 residues long. The CDR3 nucleotides read TGTGCCAGCAGCCCCAGGGACAGCGCGAACACCGGGGAGCTGTTTTTT. This codes for CASSPRDSANTGELFF. The full variable domain, in which reference TRBV7-9 and TRBJ2-2 provide the parts outside the CDR3, is DTGVSQNPRHKITKRGQNVTFRCDPISEHNRLYWYRQTLGQGPEFLTYFQNEAQLEKSRLLSDRFSAERPKGSFSTLEIQRTEQGDSAMYLCASSPRDSANTGELFFGEGSRLTVL.

The CDR3 loop is CATSRDQGHGGNIQYF. The CDR3 DNA sequence: TGTGCCACCAGCAGAGACCAGGGCCACGGGGGGAACATTCAGTACTTC. The chain couples TRBV15 to TRBJ2-4; 7 bases fit TRBD2. V shed 0 bases, J shed 7 bases, and the junction held 9 bases outside the gene matches. CDR1 and CDR2 from the germline V gene are LNHNV and YYDKDF (reference sequence). CDR3 size: 16 residues.

This sequence joins TRBV7-2 and TRBJ1-2, with TRBD1 matching over 7 bases. Germline CDR1 is SGHTA and CDR2 is FQGNSA. Trimming cost V 4 bases and J 3 bases; bases outside gene matches: 2. The CDR3 is made up of 13 amino acids. As DNA, the CDR3 is TGTGCCAGCAGCTGGGACAGCGACTATGGCTACACCTTC. This translates into CASSWDSDYGYTF.

The gene calls are TRBV21-1 and TRBJ1-2; TRBD1 is taken as the D call from the table, unchecked against the DNA. TRBV21-1 is a pseudogene. The length of the CDR3 is 14 residues. DNA for the CDR3: TGTGCCAGCAGCAAAGGGACAGGGGGATATGGCTACACCTTC. Translation gives CASSKGTGGYGYTF.

The V and J genes are TRBV11-3 and TRBJ1-1, with D uncertain. From germline, CDR1 is SGHNT and CDR2 YENEEA. V was pared by 4 bases and J by 4 bases, with 16 bases between. The length of the CDR3 is 15 residues. The CDR3 sequence is CASSSGGVGSTEAFF. CDR3 nucleotide sequence: TGTGCCAGCAGCTCGGGCGGGGTTGGTAGCACTGAAGCTTTCTTT.

This clone has only one observation. This rearrangement joins TRBV5-4 to TRBJ2-4; 12 bases map to TRBD1. Losses at the gene ends were 3 bases for V and 2 bases for J; bases not matched to a gene: 3. Germline values: CDR1 SGHNT, CDR2 YYREEE (reference sequence). The CDR3 has 16 residues. The DNA of the CDR3 is TGTGCCAGCAGCTGGGGACAGGGGGCGACCAAAAACATTCAGTACTTC. Protein sequence: CASSWGQGATKNIQYF.

The rearrangement uses TRBV11-2 and TRBJ2-2; maybe TRBD2 (6 bases). The germline V gene has CDR1 SGHAT and CDR2 FQNNGV. There are 15 residues in the CDR3. V was cut by 5 bases and J by 4 bases, with 14 bases left in between. The CDR3 DNA sequence: TGTGCCAGCAGCCGCGAGGGGAGGTCCACCGGGGAGCTGTTTTTT. Translating gives CASSREGRSTGELFF.